This T cell receptor beta chain was captured by sequencing in a study of a mutant IDH1 vaccine in newly diagnosed glioma. About the research overall: Vaccination of patients was performed eight times, in weeks 1, 3, 5, 7, 11, 15, 19 and 23.

A remark on this clone: Its cognate antigen is unknown.

The V end lost 1 base, the J end lost 1 base, and 5 bases lay between the germline ends. Germline V CDR1 and CDR2: SGHKS, YYEKEE (reference sequence). This CDR3 comprises 13 residues. Assay used: immunoSEQ multiplex PCR; TCRdb lists only in-frame clones, some missing. Of approximately 80,000 clones in the sample, 91% are singletons; the top ten hold approximately 0.58%. Time point indicated: week 5, during vaccination. Vaccination used 300 ug of mutant IDH1 20-mer peptide per dose, with topical imiquimod. Material: PBMCs, obtained from a glioma patient whose treatment included an IDH1 peptide vaccine. The V and J genes are TRBV5-5 and TRBJ1-1; no firm D call. The receptor's source is a woman in her forties or fifties with glioma. CDR3 protein: CASSLRTNTEAFF. CDR3 nucleotide sequence: TGTGCCAGCAGCTTGCGGACGAACACTGAAGCTTTCTTT.